This TCR beta chain came from a study of T cell clonality in common variable immunodeficiency. Study findings and constraints: Compared with controls, CVID subjects had fewer shared TCRbeta clones. T cell subpopulation sequencing would be needed to explain CVID clonality.

The sample holds a few counts of this clone. What it binds is not known. A read error is possible here, since a much larger clone lies one base away. The read is 3 residues too short to cover the CDR3 end, so that end is filled in from the germline J gene. Sequenced by immunoSEQ multiplex PCR; TCRdb stores in-frame clones only, minus some. The sample is made up of 30,000 to 45,000 clones, none counted only once. The CDR3 has 12 residues. CDR1 and CDR2 (germline): GTSNPN, SVGIG (reference sequence). Sequencing was carried out using peripheral blood mononuclear cells. This chain uses TRBV30 with TRBJ2-2; a possible D gene is TRBD2 (5 bases). This TCR was recovered from a person between 18 and 70 years old in good health. CDR3 bases read: TGTGCCTGCCAGGAGAGGGTAGGAAAG. This codes for CACQERVGK. The whole CDR3 protein is CACQERVGKLFF. Using reference TRBV30 and TRBJ2-2 for the parts outside the CDR3, the full variable domain is SQTIHQWPATLVQPVGSPLSLECTVEGTSNPNLYWYRQAAGRGLQLLFYSVGIGQISSEVPQNLSASRPQDRQFILSSKKLLLSDSGFYLCACQERVGKLFFGEGSRLTVL.